This TCR beta chain was sequenced during a study of blood T cell repertoires in COVID-19. V lost 6 bases to trimming and J lost 4 bases; unmatched junction nucleotides: 2. The CDR3 is 12 residues long. Looked up from germline, CDR1 is SNHLY and CDR2 is FYNNEI. The protocol was immunoSEQ multiplex PCR, while the TCRdb copy is restricted to in-frame clones and leaves out a portion. The table lists 70,000 to 85,000 clones, about four fifths of them singletons, with roughly 12% in the top ten. As to this clone: Within the sample, other DNA sequences also encode this same CDR3.

Sequencing input: peripheral blood. V and J are TRBV2 and TRBJ2-7, with 8 bases that match TRBD1. This TCR came from an elderly man with acute or convalescent COVID-19. CDR3 DNA: TGTGCCAGCAGAAGACAGGGGTACGAGCAGTACTTC. This translates into CASRRQGYEQYF.